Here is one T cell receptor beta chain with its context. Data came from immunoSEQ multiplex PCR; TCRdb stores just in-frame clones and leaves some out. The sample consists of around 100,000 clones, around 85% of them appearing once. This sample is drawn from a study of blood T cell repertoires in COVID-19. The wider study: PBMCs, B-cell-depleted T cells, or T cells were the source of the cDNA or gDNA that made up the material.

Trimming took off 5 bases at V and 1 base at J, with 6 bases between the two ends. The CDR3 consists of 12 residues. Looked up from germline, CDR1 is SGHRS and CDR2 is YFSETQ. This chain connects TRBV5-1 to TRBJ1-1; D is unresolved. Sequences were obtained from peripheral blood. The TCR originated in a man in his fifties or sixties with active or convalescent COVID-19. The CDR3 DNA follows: TGCGCCAGCAGAAACGGGAACACTGAAGCTTTCTTT. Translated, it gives CASRNGNTEAFF.